Below are 27 T cell receptor beta chains sequenced from a single sample in a study of blood T cell repertoires in COVID-19. Libraries were prepared by immunoSEQ multiplex PCR; TCRdb keeps only in-frame clonotypes and omits some of them. The table shows 130,000 to 150,000 clones, with approximately 87% occurring only once. What was sequenced was PBMCs or T cells enriched from blood (not recorded which). Every receptor here comes from a man aged 60 to 69 who had recovered from COVID-19.

The chain carries TRBV7-8 and TRBJ2-1, with 8 bases lining up with TRBD2. V lost 2 bases to trimming and J lost 2 bases; unmatched junction nucleotides: 5. Germline V gene lookup returns CDR1 SGHVS and CDR2 FQNEAQ. The CDR3 is made up of 16 amino acids. The DNA of the CDR3 is TGTGCCAGCAGCTTAAGCTTTAGCGGGGCCTACAATGAGCAGTTCTTC. Its protein product is CASSLSFSGAYNEQFF.

The chain carries TRBV7-6 and TRBJ1-4; D call uncertain. The V gene lost 6 bases and the J gene lost 8 bases, with 13 bases spanning the gap. The CDR3 extends over 13 amino acids. Germline CDR1 and CDR2: SGHVS and FNYEAQ. The CDR3 spells CASSAAGEEKLFF. The CDR3, as DNA: TGTGCCAGCAGTGCCGCCGGGGAGGAAAAACTGTTTTTT. Full variable domain (remainder filled in from reference TRBV7-6 and TRBJ1-4): GAGVSQSPRYKVTKRGQDVALRCDPISGHVSLYWYRQALGQGPEFLTYFNYEAQQDKSGLPNDRFSAERPEGSISTLTIQRTEQRDSAMYRCASSAAGEEKLFFGSGTQLSVL.

The genes are TRBV5-1 and TRBJ1-2; D ambiguous. CDR3 length: 15 amino acids. Germline V gene sequence: CDR1 SGHRS, CDR2 YFSETQ. V was pared by 4 bases and J by 3 bases, with 16 bases between. The CDR3, as DNA: TGCGCCAGCAGCCCGACCCTCGCCGGAGACTATGGCTACACCTTC. Its translation: CASSPTLAGDYGYTF.

Notes on this clone: At one end the junction does not follow the germline gene, possibly because of a read error. The gene calls are TRBV19 and TRBJ2-4; 7 nucleotides line up with TRBD1. The length of the CDR3 is 12 residues. The V gene's germline CDR1 is LNHDA and CDR2 SQIVND (reference sequence). The CDR3 spells CASSATGTVHHF. The DNA of the CDR3 is TGTGCCAGTAGTGCGACCGGGACAGTCCATCACTTC.

The chain couples TRBV5-1 to TRBJ2-3, with 7 bases identical to TRBD1. The J segment lost 3 bases and the V segment lost 0 bases, leaving 7 bases of the junction unmatched. CDR1 SGHRS and CDR2 YFSETQ come from the germline V gene. The CDR3 is 16 residues long. This chain's CDR3 is CASSLVTGEVTDTQYF. The CDR3 nucleotides read TGCGCCAGCAGCTTGGTAACAGGGGAAGTAACAGATACGCAGTATTTT.

The rearrangement uses TRBV30 and TRBJ1-2; the match to TRBD1 covers 8 bases. J lost 7 bases, V lost 8 bases, and 18 bases had no gene match. Germline V gives CDR1 GTSNPN, CDR2 SVGIG (reference sequence). This CDR3 contains 15 residues. CDR3 residues: CAATPRTGRIGGYTF. DNA of the CDR3: TGTGCCGCCACACCCCGGACAGGGAGGATTGGTGGCTACACCTTC.

The J gene is TRBJ2-3, the V gene TRBV10-2; possible D gene TRBD1, 5 bases. Trimming pared 6 bases from V and 5 bases from J, leaving 18 bases between. This CDR3 has 15 residues. Germline CDR1 WSHSY, CDR2 SAAADI. CDR3 DNA sequence: TGCGCCAGCAGAACTCGCAGGGCTGCCGGAGATACGCAGTATTTT. Translation: CASRTRRAAGDTQYF.

The count of this clone is one. The chain is built from TRBV10-3 and TRBJ2-7; maybe TRBD1 (6 bases). Trimming pared 0 bases from V and 6 bases from J, leaving 12 bases between. CDR1 and CDR2 from the germline V gene are ENHRY and SYGVKD. CDR3 length equals 14 residues. CDR3 coding DNA: TGTGCCATCAGTGAGTCAAGCAGGGGTGGCGAGCAGTACTTC. This gives the protein CAISESSRGGEQYF.

V usage is TRBV10-2 and J usage is TRBJ2-7; D is possibly TRBD2 (6 bases). The CDR3 is made up of 14 amino acids. Germline assignment: CDR1 WSHSY and CDR2 SAAADI. Trimming left V 2 bases short and J 2 bases short, with 10 bases between. CDR3 loop: CASSEAGSPYEQYF. The CDR3 bases are TGCGCCAGCAGTGAGGCGGGGTCCCCCTACGAGCAGTACTTC.

This sequence joins TRBV3-1 (or the pseudogene TRBV3-2) and TRBJ1-6; possible D gene TRBD1, 5 bases. The CDR3 covers 13 residues. V was clipped by 0 bases and J by 14 bases, with 11 bases between them. CDR1 and CDR2 from the germline V gene are LGHDT and YNNKEL (reference sequence). For the CDR3, the DNA is TGTGCCAGCAGCCAAGATCAGCGGGGGTCCCTCCACTTT. Its translation is CASSQDQRGSLHF.

This chain joins TRBV2 and TRBJ2-5; TRBD1 might be the D (5 bases). Trimming stripped 4 bases from V and 2 bases from J, with 8 bases between. The length of the CDR3 is 13 residues. CDR1 is SNHLY and CDR2 is FYNNEI in the germline V gene. The CDR3 here is CASSGTRQETQYF. The CDR3, as DNA: TGTGCCAGCAGTGGGACACGTCAAGAGACCCAGTACTTC. Based on the CDR3 plus reference TRBV2 and TRBJ2-5, the full variable domain is EPEVTQTPSHQVTQMGQEVILRCVPISNHLYFYWYRQILGQKVEFLVSFYNNEISEKSEIFDDQFSVERPDGSNFTLKIRSTKLEDSAMYFCASSGTRQETQYFGPGTRLLVL.

This clone was seen a handful of times. The rearrangement joins TRBV7-7 to TRBJ1-5; D may be TRBD1 (5 bases). This CDR3 is built from 16 residues. Germline lookup yields CDR1 SSHAT and CDR2 FNYEAQ (reference sequence). The CDR3 nucleotides read TGTGCTAGCCCAAGAAGGCAGGGCGATAGCAATCAGCCCCAGCATTTT. This codes for CASPRRQGDSNQPQHF. The variable domain in full, with the rest retrieved from reference TRBV7-7 and TRBJ1-5, is GAGVSQSPRYKVTKRGQDVTLRCDPISSHATLYWYQQALGQGPEFLTYFNYEAQPDKSGLPSDRFSAERPEGSISTLTIQRTEQRDSAMYRCASPRRQGDSNQPQHFGDGTRLSIL.

The chain links TRBV2 to TRBJ1-4; the match to TRBD1 covers 10 bases. The CDR3 is 16 amino acids. Germline V gives CDR1 SNHLY, CDR2 FYNNEI. The V and J ends lost 7 bases and 5 bases, in that order; junction bases with no gene match: 10. In DNA form, the CDR3 reads TGTGCCAGCACCTGGGACAGGGGTTCCGCAAATGAAAAACTGTTTTTT. This encodes CASTWDRGSANEKLFF.

The chain has TRBV7-9 and TRBJ2-5, with 9 bases fitting TRBD2. V shed 1 base and J 3 bases; nucleotides not matched to a gene: 3. Germline V gives CDR1 SEHNR, CDR2 FQNEAQ (reference sequence). The CDR3 extends over 15 amino acids. CDR3 residues: CASSLGLAEKETQYF. The CDR3 DNA is TGTGCCAGCAGCTTAGGACTAGCGGAAAAAGAGACCCAGTACTTC.

This chain connects TRBV27 to TRBJ2-7; 13 bases agree with TRBD2. CDR3 size: 13 residues. The junction had 1 base not matched to a gene; V was cut back by 8 bases and J by 3 bases. The germline V gene has CDR1 MNHEY and CDR2 SMNVEV (reference sequence). In DNA, the CDR3 is TGTGCCAGCGGGACTAGCGGGGTCTACGAGCAGTACTTC. It codes for CASGTSGVYEQYF.

V gene TRBV3-1 (or the pseudogene TRBV3-2) combines with J gene TRBJ2-1, with TRBD2 identical over 10 bases. The CDR3 runs to 15 residues. CDR1 is LGHDT, CDR2 YNNKEL, per germline (reference sequence). V trimming: 4 bases; J trimming: 4 bases; junction bases outside the gene matches: 4. The CDR3 spells CASSLSGRHYNEQFF. The CDR3 region has the DNA TGTGCCAGCAGCCTTAGCGGGAGGCATTACAATGAGCAGTTCTTC.

The chain employs TRBV12-3 or TRBV12-4 and TRBJ1-2, with D possibly matching TRBD1 (6 bases). Trimming took 5 bases from V and 4 from J, leaving 11 bases between them. The CDR3 runs to 13 residues. The CDR3 spells CASSLDRLYGYTF. The CDR3 DNA sequence: TGTGCCAGCAGTCTGGACAGACTCTATGGCTACACCTTC.

The rearrangement joins TRBV6-5 to TRBJ2-7, with TRBD1 as a possible D gene (6 bases). Germline V lookup: CDR1 MNHEY, CDR2 SVGAGI. Trimming removed 11 bases at V and 3 bases at J, with 14 bases between. The CDR3 totals 12 residues. The CDR3: CAAWGQGYEQYF. The CDR3 DNA follows: TGTGCCGCTTGGGGGCAGGGCTACGAGCAGTACTTC.

This rearrangement joins TRBV14 to TRBJ2-7; 9 bases map to TRBD2. Germline CDR1 and CDR2: SGHDN and FVKESK. This CDR3 comprises 16 residues. V lost 2 bases to trimming and J lost 5 bases; unmatched junction nucleotides: 10. The CDR3 nucleotides read TGTGCCAGCAGCCAAATTGTTAGCGGGAGACGCGACGAGCAGTACTTC. It is translated as CASSQIVSGRRDEQYF.

The chain uses TRBV27 and TRBJ1-3; 8 bases line up with TRBD1. Germline loops: CDR1 MNHEY, CDR2 SMNVEV (reference sequence). The CDR3 covers 15 residues. The V segment lost 5 bases and the J segment 0 bases; nucleotides outside the gene matches: 3. The CDR3 sequence: CASSPDRASGNTIYF. The CDR3 nucleotides are TGTGCCAGCAGTCCGGACAGGGCCTCTGGAAACACCATATATTTT.

The V gene is TRBV28, the J gene TRBJ1-2; 8 nucleotides agree with TRBD1. V lost 4 bases to trimming and J lost 2 bases; unmatched junction nucleotides: 12. Germline CDR1 and CDR2: MDHEN and SYDVKM. This CDR3 has 17 residues. The CDR3 bases are TGTGCCAGCAGTTCCCTCAGACAGGGGCGAGGGAACTATGGCTACACCTTC. It yields the protein CASSSLRQGRGNYGYTF.

This clone was seen once. The J gene is TRBJ2-7, the V gene TRBV5-4, with D tentatively TRBD2 (5 bases). V dropped 6 bases and J dropped 0 bases, with 13 bases sitting between them. This CDR3 is built from 14 residues. The V gene's germline CDR1 is SGHNT and CDR2 YYREEE (reference sequence). The CDR3 spells CASKSSLSSYEQYF. The CDR3 DNA reads as TGTGCCAGCAAGTCTAGCCTGAGCTCCTACGAGCAGTACTTC.

The chain employs TRBV5-4 and TRBJ1-1; perhaps TRBD1 as D (6 bases). CDR3 length: 14 amino acids. V was trimmed by 2 bases and J by 5 bases, leaving 13 bases between them. Germline V lookup: CDR1 SGHNT, CDR2 YYREEE (reference sequence). DNA for the CDR3: TGTGCCAGCAGCTTCGGACAGATGTTTACTGAAGCTTTCTTT. This codes for CASSFGQMFTEAFF.

This chain uses TRBV6-4 with TRBJ2-7, with TRBD2 identical over 10 bases. The germline V gene encodes CDR1 MRHNA and CDR2 SNTAGT. The CDR3 runs to 14 residues. J lost 2 bases, V lost 10 bases, and 8 bases had no gene match. CDR3 loop: CATSRTSGTYEQYF. The CDR3 coding sequence is TGTGCCACAAGTAGGACTAGCGGAACCTACGAGCAGTACTTC.

This clone was counted between two and nine times. The chain links TRBV9 to TRBJ1-2; 8 nucleotides align to TRBD1. J gave up 2 bases and V 4 bases, and 7 bases lay outside the gene matches. CDR1 and CDR2 from the germline V gene are SGDLS and YYNGEE. This CDR3 is built from 15 residues. For the CDR3, the DNA is TGTGCCAGCAGCAGACCGGGACAGGTGAACTATGGCTACACCTTC. It yields the protein CASSRPGQVNYGYTF.

This clone was seen just once. The chain has TRBV5-4 and TRBJ2-1; 14 nucleotides line up with TRBD2. Germline V CDR1 and CDR2: SGHNT, YYREEE (reference sequence). This CDR3 is built from 16 residues. V was pared by 4 bases and J by 10 bases, with 10 bases of the junction left unmatched. Here the CDR3 DNA reads TGTGCCAGCAGCCCGGGGGGGACTAGCGGGAGAGGGGAGCAGTTCTTC. It translates to CASSPGGTSGRGEQFF. The full variable domain, completed using reference TRBV5-4 and TRBJ2-1, is ETGVTQSPTHLIKTRGQQVTLRCSSQSGHNTVSWYQQALGQGPQFIFQYYREEENGRGNFPPRFSGLQFPNYSSELNVNALELDDSALYLCASSPGGTSGRGEQFFGPGTRLTVL.

The chain recombines TRBV24-1 with TRBJ2-2, with D unresolved. This CDR3 is 14 amino acids long. With 2 bases removed from V and 8 bases from J, the gap between germline ends came to 11 bases. Germline CDR1 is KGHDR and CDR2 is SFDVKD. The CDR3 loop is CATSDSQLWGELFF. In nucleotides, the CDR3 is TGTGCCACCAGTGATTCGCAGTTGTGGGGGGAGCTGTTTTTT.